These T cell receptor beta chains were read from a single sample in a study of control samples from healthy donors and cancer patients. Sequencing used immunoSEQ multiplex PCR; TCRdb keeps in-frame clones, though not all of them. The sample lists 150,000 to 190,000 clones, 93% seen once, with roughly 2.3% in the top ten. Sequenced: blood. The receptors originated from a man aged 45-65 years in good health. CDR3s include the opening cysteine and the closing phenylalanine or tryptophan. Fields, in order: CDR3 length, J gene, D gene, V gene, clone size, CDR3 protein, CDR3 DNA. A D gene is named only where the DNA matches it firmly. Size is omitted from some rows. Given values are once, few, many or a class for expanded clones.

11,TRBJ1-1,NA,TRBV20-1,NA,CSARGYTEAFF,TGCAGTGCTAGAGGGTACACTGAAGCTTTCTTT
13,TRBJ1-3,NA,TRBV28,NA,CASSLRLRNTIYF,TGTGCCAGCAGTTTACGATTACGAAACACCATATATTTT
14,TRBJ1-3,NA,TRBV5-1,NA,CASSFAGVGNTIYF,TGCGCCAGCAGCTTCGCAGGGGTCGGAAACACCATATATTTT
16,TRBJ2-1,NA,TRBV7-6,once,CASSLAGPNPYNEQFF,TGTGCCAGCAGCTTAGCGGGGCCGAACCCCTACAATGAGCAGTTCTTC
14,TRBJ2-3,NA,TRBV10-1,NA,CASSEGLSTDTQYF,TGCGCCAGCAGTGAGGGTCTCAGCACAGATACGCAGTATTTT
15,TRBJ1-4,NA,TRBV14,NA,CASSPQAGRSEKLFF,TGTGCCAGCAGCCCACAGGCGGGGAGGAGTGAAAAACTGTTTTTT
13,TRBJ2-5,TRBD2,TRBV3-1/TRBV3-2,NA,CASSQGLAGGQYF,TGTGCCAGCAGCCAAGGACTAGCGGGAGGTCAGTACTTC
13,TRBJ2-5,TRBD1,TRBV5-1,NA,CASSQGARETQYF,TGCGCCAGCAGTCAGGGGGCACGGGAGACCCAGTACTTC
17,TRBJ1-5,NA,TRBV10-2,NA,CASTDPAGDGSNQPQHF,TGCGCCAGCACAGACCCGGCCGGGGATGGGAGCAATCAGCCCCAGCATTTT
14,TRBJ2-2,NA,TRBV7-3,NA,CASSLSGEDGELFF,TGTGCCAGCAGCTTATCAGGCGAGGACGGGGAGCTGTTTTTT
15,TRBJ1-1,NA,TRBV18,NA,CASSPGQILNTEAFF,TGTGCCAGCTCACCCGGACAGATATTGAACACTGAAGCTTTCTTT
14,TRBJ2-7,NA,TRBV19,NA,CASSMGDLSYEQYF,TGTGCCAGTAGTATGGGGGACCTCTCCTACGAGCAGTACTTC
16,TRBJ2-1,NA,TRBV3-1/TRBV3-2,NA,CASSQSSLSSYNEQFF,TGTGCCAGCAGCCAGAGTTCGCTAAGCTCCTACAATGAGCAGTTCTTC
12,TRBJ2-1,NA,TRBV9,NA,CASSVGGAQQFF,TGTGCCAGCAGCGTAGGCGGGGCCCAGCAGTTCTTC
13,TRBJ1-3,NA,TRBV19,NA,CASSSEGGNTIYF,TGTGCCAGTAGCTCCGAAGGGGGAAACACCATATATTTT
13,TRBJ2-4,NA,TRBV2,NA,CASSEGPVRVQYF,TGTGCCAGCAGTGAAGGGCCGGTCCGTGTTCAGTACTTC
15,TRBJ1-1,NA,TRBV28,NA,CASTSLGGGRTEAFF,TGTGCCAGCACCTCGCTTGGAGGGGGAAGGACTGAAGCTTTCTTT
17,TRBJ2-1,NA,TRBV11-2,NA,CASSPVISASSYNEQFF,TGTGCCAGCAGCCCCGTAATCAGCGCGAGCTCCTACAATGAGCAGTTCTTC
16,TRBJ2-1,TRBD2,TRBV24-1,NA,CATSDPGLAGNNEQFF,TGTGCCACCAGTGATCCTGGACTAGCGGGGAACAATGAGCAGTTCTTC
14,TRBJ1-4,NA,TRBV5-4,NA,CASSPETGGEKLFF,TGTGCCAGCAGCCCGGAGACAGGAGGTGAAAAACTGTTTTTT
15,TRBJ2-1,TRBD2,TRBV19,NA,CASSIGQGLNNEQFF,TGTGCCAGTAGTATTGGTCAGGGACTAAACAATGAGCAGTTCTTC
16,TRBJ2-1,TRBD2,TRBV4-2,once,CASSQEPSGSYNEQFF,TGTGCCAGCAGCCAAGAGCCTAGCGGATCCTACAATGAGCAGTTCTTC
13,TRBJ1-1,NA,TRBV6-2/TRBV6-3,once,CASSYGTSGEAFF,TGTGCCAGCAGTTACGGCACCTCAGGGGAAGCTTTCTTT
15,TRBJ2-1,NA,TRBV5-1,NA,CASSLASLASNEQFF,TGTGCCAGCAGCTTGGCAAGCTTGGCGTCCAATGAGCAGTTCTTC
17,TRBJ2-7,NA,TRBV7-2,few,CASSLAGTGREINEQYF,TGTGCCAGCAGCTTAGCGGGTACGGGCAGGGAGATAAACGAGCAGTACTTC
15,TRBJ1-4,NA,TRBV28,NA,CASRGAGRFEEKLFF,TGTGCCAGCCGCGGAGCGGGCAGGTTCGAGGAAAAACTGTTTTTT
15,TRBJ1-3,NA,TRBV3-1/TRBV3-2,NA,CASSRLRVTGNTIYF,TGTGCCAGCAGCCGACTCAGGGTTACTGGAAACACCATATATTTT
18,TRBJ1-2,TRBD1,TRBV23-1,NA,CASSHHWTGVIGNYGYTF,TGCGCCAGCAGTCACCACTGGACAGGGGTGATTGGTAACTATGGCTACACCTTC
11,TRBJ2-3,NA,TRBV10-1,NA,CASSEGHTQYF,TGCGCCAGCAGTGAGGGACATACGCAGTATTTT
11,TRBJ1-1,TRBD1,TRBV19,NA,CARTTDRAAFF,TGTGCCAGAACCACCGACAGGGCTGCTTTCTTT
12,TRBJ2-7,NA,TRBV6-2/TRBV6-3,NA,CASSYYAYEQYF,TGTGCCAGCAGTTACTACGCCTACGAGCAGTACTTC
16,TRBJ1-2,TRBD1,TRBV7-9,NA,CASRRTGGRTNYGYTF,TGTGCCAGCAGACGTACAGGGGGCAGAACTAACTATGGCTACACCTTC
16,TRBJ2-5,NA,TRBV28,once,CASSPYFVKGGETQYF,TGTGCCAGCAGCCCCTACTTCGTCAAGGGTGGGGAGACCCAGTACTTC
15,TRBJ2-7,NA,TRBV11-1,few,CASSRPWRGSYEQYF,TGTGCCAGCAGCCGTCCCTGGCGGGGCTCCTACGAGCAGTACTTC
15,TRBJ1-6,NA,TRBV18,NA,CASSPGGSYNSPLHF,TGTGCCAGCTCACCGGGGGGCTCCTATAATTCACCCCTCCACTTT
15,TRBJ2-7,TRBD2,TRBV28,NA,CASSLSLATSYEQYF,TGTGCCAGCAGTTTATCACTAGCGACCTCCTACGAGCAGTACTTC
17,TRBJ1-2,TRBD1,TRBV5-8,NA,CASSLSLGGQGGYGYTF,TGTGCCAGCAGCTTGTCTCTCGGGGGACAGGGGGGCTATGGCTACACCTTC
15,TRBJ2-7,NA,TRBV28,once,CASSSRTIRLYEQYF,TGTGCCAGCAGTTCCCGGACCATAAGACTGTACGAGCAGTACTTC
14,TRBJ2-3,NA,TRBV7-3,NA,CASSLDTYTDTQYF,TGTGCCAGCAGCTTGGACACTTACACAGATACGCAGTATTTT
17,TRBJ2-6,TRBD1,TRBV19,NA,CASSDKQGAGGANVLTF,TGTGCCAGTAGCGATAAACAGGGGGCTGGAGGGGCCAACGTCCTGACTTTC
15,TRBJ1-5,NA,TRBV28,few,CASSFSGPGGQPQHF,NA
12,TRBJ2-1,NA,TRBV10-3,NA,CAIRALGYEQFF,TGTGCCATCCGTGCGCTCGGCTATGAGCAGTTCTTC
15,TRBJ2-7,TRBD2,TRBV6-1,NA,CASSELLAGKGEQYF,TGTGCCAGCAGTGAACTACTAGCGGGAAAGGGAGAGCAGTACTTC
12,TRBJ1-2,NA,TRBV28,NA,CASSLYGGGYTF,TGTGCCAGCAGTTTATACGGAGGGGGCTACACCTTC
12,TRBJ1-6,NA,TRBV3-1/TRBV3-2,NA,CASSPPNSPLHF,TGTGCCAGCAGCCCCCCTAATTCACCCCTCCACTTT
13,TRBJ1-2,NA,TRBV5-5,NA,CASSRQGTYGYTF,TGTGCCAGCAGCCGTCAGGGGACCTATGGCTACACCTTC
15,TRBJ1-5,TRBD1,TRBV19,once,CASSIAGGFNQPQHF,TGTGCCAGTAGTATTGCAGGGGGCTTCAATCAGCCCCAGCATTTT
15,TRBJ2-7,TRBD1,TRBV4-1,NA,CASSRAGTGGYEQYF,TGCGCCAGCAGCCGGGCGGGGACAGGGGGCTACGAGCAGTACTTC
12,TRBJ2-1,NA,TRBV7-8,NA,CASSHPRGEQFF,TGTGCCAGCAGCCACCCTAGGGGTGAGCAGTTCTTC
13,TRBJ1-1,NA,TRBV6-6,NA,CASSRTGNTEAFF,TGTGCCAGCAGTCGAACAGGGAACACTGAAGCTTTCTTT
15,TRBJ1-1,NA,TRBV11-2,NA,CASSLETPPWTEAFF,TGTGCCAGCAGCTTAGAGACCCCTCCGTGGACTGAAGCTTTCTTT
15,TRBJ1-4,TRBD1,TRBV7-2,NA,CASSTPGQGYEKLFF,TGTGCCAGCAGCACCCCGGGACAGGGTTATGAAAAACTGTTTTTT
14,TRBJ2-2,TRBD1,TRBV19,NA,CASRTGYNTGELFF,TGTGCCAGCCGGACAGGGTACAACACCGGGGAGCTGTTTTTT
14,TRBJ1-1,TRBD1,TRBV5-4,NA,CASSGGQHYTEAFF,TGTGCCAGCAGCGGGGGACAGCATTACACTGAAGCTTTCTTT
11,TRBJ1-1,NA,TRBV28,NA,CASVANTEAFF,TGTGCCAGCGTGGCGAACACTGAAGCTTTCTTT
17,TRBJ2-6,NA,TRBV15,NA,CATSERNSYSGANVLTF,TGTGCCACCAGCGAGAGGAATAGTTACTCTGGGGCCAACGTCCTGACTTTC
13,TRBJ1-5,TRBD1,TRBV28,NA,CASTTGGNQPQHF,TGTGCCAGCACGACAGGGGGCAATCAGCCCCAGCATTTT
16,TRBJ2-1,NA,TRBV4-2,NA,CASSQDRRGALGEQFF,TGTGCCAGCAGCCAAGATCGGCGCGGGGCGCTTGGTGAGCAGTTCTTC
12,TRBJ1-2,TRBD1,TRBV24-1,NA,CATGTENYGYTF,TGTGCCACCGGGACAGAAAACTATGGCTACACCTTC
13,TRBJ2-7,NA,TRBV9,NA,CASSLRSEDEQYF,TGTGCCAGCAGCCTCAGGTCTGAGGACGAGCAGTACTTC